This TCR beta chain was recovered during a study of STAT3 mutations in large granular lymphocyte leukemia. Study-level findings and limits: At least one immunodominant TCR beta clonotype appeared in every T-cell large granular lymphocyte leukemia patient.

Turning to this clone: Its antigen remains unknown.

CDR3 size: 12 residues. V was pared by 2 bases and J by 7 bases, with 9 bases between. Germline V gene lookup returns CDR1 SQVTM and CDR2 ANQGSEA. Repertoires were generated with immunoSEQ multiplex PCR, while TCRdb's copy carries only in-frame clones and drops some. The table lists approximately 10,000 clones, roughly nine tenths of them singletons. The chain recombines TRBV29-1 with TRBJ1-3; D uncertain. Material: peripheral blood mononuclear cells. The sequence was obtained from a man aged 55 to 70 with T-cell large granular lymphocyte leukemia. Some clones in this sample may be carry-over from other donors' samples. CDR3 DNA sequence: TGCAGCGTTGAAATCATTCCGAACACCATATATTTT. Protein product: CSVEIIPNTIYF.